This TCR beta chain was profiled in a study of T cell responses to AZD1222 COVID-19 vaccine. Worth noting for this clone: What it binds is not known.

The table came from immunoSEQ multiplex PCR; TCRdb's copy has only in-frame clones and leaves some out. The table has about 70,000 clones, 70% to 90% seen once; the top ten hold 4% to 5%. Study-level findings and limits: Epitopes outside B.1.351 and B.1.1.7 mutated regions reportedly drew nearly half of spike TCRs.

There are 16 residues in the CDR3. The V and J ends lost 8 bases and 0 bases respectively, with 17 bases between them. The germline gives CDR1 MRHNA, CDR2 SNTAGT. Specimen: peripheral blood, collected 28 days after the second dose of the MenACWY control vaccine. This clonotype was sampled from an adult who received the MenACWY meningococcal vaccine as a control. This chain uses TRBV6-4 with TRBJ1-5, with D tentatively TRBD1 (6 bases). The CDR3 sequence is CASSRTAKYSNQPQHF. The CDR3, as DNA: TGTGCCAGCTCCAGGACAGCAAAATATAGCAATCAGCCCCAGCATTTT.